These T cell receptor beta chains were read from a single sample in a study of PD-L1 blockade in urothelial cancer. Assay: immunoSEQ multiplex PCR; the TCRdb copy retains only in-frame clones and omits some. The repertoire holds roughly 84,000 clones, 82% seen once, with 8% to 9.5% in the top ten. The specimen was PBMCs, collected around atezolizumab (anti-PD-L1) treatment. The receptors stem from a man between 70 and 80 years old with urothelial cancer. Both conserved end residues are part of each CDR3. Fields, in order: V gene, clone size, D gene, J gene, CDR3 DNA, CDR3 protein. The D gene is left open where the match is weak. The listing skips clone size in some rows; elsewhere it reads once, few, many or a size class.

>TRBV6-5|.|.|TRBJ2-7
TGTGCCAGGGGAACGGGGACTTACCCCTACGAGCAGTACTTC
CARGTGTYPYEQYF
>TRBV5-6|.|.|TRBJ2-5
TGTGCCAGCAGCTTGGGAGACAGACAACAAGAGACCCAGTACTTC
CASSLGDRQQETQYF
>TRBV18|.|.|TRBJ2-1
TGTGCCAGCTCACCCCTAGCCCTGGCCAATGAGCAGTTCTTC
CASSPLALANEQFF
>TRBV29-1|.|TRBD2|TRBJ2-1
TGCAGCGCCCCACCGGGACTAGCGGGAGCAAATGAGCAGTTCTTC
CSAPPGLAGANEQFF
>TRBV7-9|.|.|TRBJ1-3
TGTGCCAGCAGCTTCTCAGGGGATGGAAACACCATATATTTT
CASSFSGDGNTIYF
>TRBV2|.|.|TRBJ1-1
TGTGCCAGCAGTGGGATTCCTCGGGGGGAAACTGAAGCTTTCTTT
CASSGIPRGETEAFF
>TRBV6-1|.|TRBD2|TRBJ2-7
TGTGCCAGCAGTGAAGGAGCGGGACCTCACGCCTTC
CASSEGAGPHAF
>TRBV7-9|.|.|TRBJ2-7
TGTGCCAGCAGCGCCGGGGGTACAGCCTACGAGCAGTACTTC
CASSAGGTAYEQYF
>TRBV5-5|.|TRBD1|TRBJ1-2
TGTGCCAGCAGCATGGACAGGGGGCGCGGGTATGGCTACACCTTC
CASSMDRGRGYGYTF
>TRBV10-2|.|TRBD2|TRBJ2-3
TGCGCCAGCAGGCCGGGACTAGCGGGGGAGAATACGCAGTATTTT
CASRPGLAGENTQYF
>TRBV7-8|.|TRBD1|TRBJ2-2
TGTGCCAGCAGCTCGGGGACAGGGGCTTCAGGGGAGCTGTTTTTT
CASSSGTGASGELFF
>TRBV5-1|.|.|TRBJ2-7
TGCGCCAGCAGCCCCGGTTCAGGCCGCCTTCACGAGCAGTACTTC
CASSPGSGRLHEQYF
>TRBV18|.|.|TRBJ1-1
TGTGCCAGCTCACCAGCAACAGACACTGAAGCTTTCTTT
CASSPATDTEAFF
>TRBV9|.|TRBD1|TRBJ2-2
TGTGCCAGCAGCATCCGGGACAGGGAGGTCCCCGGGGAGCTGTTTTTT
CASSIRDREVPGELFF
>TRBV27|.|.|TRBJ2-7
TGTGCCAGCAGGTGGGGCAGCTCCTACGAGCAGTACTTC
CASRWGSSYEQYF
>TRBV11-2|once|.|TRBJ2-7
TGTGCCAGCAGCTTAGATGTGACACCCTACGAGCAGTACTTC
CASSLDVTPYEQYF
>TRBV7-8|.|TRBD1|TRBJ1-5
TGTGCCAGCAGCTTAGCTGGCAGGGGGCTTATACAGCCCCAGCATTTT
CASSLAGRGLIQPQHF
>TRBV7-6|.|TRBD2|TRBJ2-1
TGTGCCAGCAGCCCCAGCGGGAATAATGAGCAGTTCTTC
CASSPSGNNEQFF
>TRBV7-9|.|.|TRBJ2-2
TGTGCCAGCAGCTTAGGGAGCACCGGGGAGCTGTTTTTT
CASSLGSTGELFF
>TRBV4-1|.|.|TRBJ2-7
TGCGCCAGCAGCCAAGACCCGGGAAGCTCCTACGAGCAGTACTTC
CASSQDPGSSYEQYF
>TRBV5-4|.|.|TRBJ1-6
TGTGCCAGCAGCCCGGGTCCCTATAATTCACCCCTCCACTTT
CASSPGPYNSPLHF
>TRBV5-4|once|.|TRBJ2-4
TGTGCCAGCAGCTCCCAGTCAGGGCAGAAAAACATTCAGTACTTC
CASSSQSGQKNIQYF
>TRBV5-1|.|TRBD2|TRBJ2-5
TGCGCCAGCAGCGCGGGGCTAGCGGGAGGACTAGAGACCCAGTACTTC
CASSAGLAGGLETQYF
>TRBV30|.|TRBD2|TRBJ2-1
TGTGCCTCAGGGACTAGGACCTCCTACAATGAGCAGTTCTTC
CASGTRTSYNEQFF
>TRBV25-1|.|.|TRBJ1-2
TGTGCCAGCAGTGAAGCGGGGAAGGACTATGGCTACACCTTC
CASSEAGKDYGYTF
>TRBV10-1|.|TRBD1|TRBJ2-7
TGCGCCAGCAGTGAGTCGACAGGGTCCGAGCAGTACTTC
CASSESTGSEQYF
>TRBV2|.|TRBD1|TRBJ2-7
TGTGCCAGCAGTGAACGGACAGGGGACTCCTACGAGCAGTACTTC
CASSERTGDSYEQYF
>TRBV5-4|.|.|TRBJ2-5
TGTGCCAGCAGCTTGGACAGCCAAGAGACCCAGTACTTC
CASSLDSQETQYF
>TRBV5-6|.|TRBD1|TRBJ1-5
TGTGCCAGCAGCTCGGGAGGGGGGACAGGGGGTAATCAGCCCCAGCATTTT
CASSSGGGTGGNQPQHF
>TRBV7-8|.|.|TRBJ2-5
TGTGCCAGCAGCTTATGGCCTAGCGTGGGGGAGACCCAGTACTTC
CASSLWPSVGETQYF
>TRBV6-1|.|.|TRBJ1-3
TGTGCCAGCAGTGGGGCGGAGGCCCGTTCTGGAAACACCATATATTTT
CASSGAEARSGNTIYF
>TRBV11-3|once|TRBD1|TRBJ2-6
TGTGCCAGCAGCCGGACAGGGAGTGTGGGGGCCAACGTCCTGACTTTC
CASSRTGSVGANVLTF
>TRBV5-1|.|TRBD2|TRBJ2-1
TGCGCCAGCAGACCGATAGGACTAGCGGGAGCTAGCTACAATGAGCAGTTCTTC
CASRPIGLAGASYNEQFF
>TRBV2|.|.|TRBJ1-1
TGTGCCAGCAGTCTCGGGACATCGAACACTGAAGCTTTCTTT
CASSLGTSNTEAFF
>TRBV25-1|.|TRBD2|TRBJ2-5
TGTGCCACCTCGGTGGGGGGGTCGACCAAAGAGACCCAGTACTTC
CATSVGGSTKETQYF
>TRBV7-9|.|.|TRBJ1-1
TGTGCCAGCAGCTTAGAGAGGGGGACTGAAGCTTTCTTT
CASSLERGTEAFF
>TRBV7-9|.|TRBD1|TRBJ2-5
TGTGCCAGCAGCTTAGCGACCGGGACAGGGTACCAAGAGACCCAGTACTTC
CASSLATGTGYQETQYF
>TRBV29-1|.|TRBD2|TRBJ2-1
TGCAGCGCCAAAACTAGCGGGGGACACAATGAGCAGTTCTTC
CSAKTSGGHNEQFF
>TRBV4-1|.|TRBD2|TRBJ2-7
TGCGCCAGCAGTTCGACTAGCGGGGACTTCTACGAGCAGTACTTC
CASSSTSGDFYEQYF
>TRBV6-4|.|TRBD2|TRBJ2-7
TGTGCCAGCAGTGACTCAGCTAGCGGGCTCCGGGGTTCTTACGAGCAGTACTTC
CASSDSASGLRGSYEQYF
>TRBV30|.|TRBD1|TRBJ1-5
TGTGCCTGGGGGACAGTTAGCAATCAGCTCCAGCATTTT
CAWGTVSNQLQHF